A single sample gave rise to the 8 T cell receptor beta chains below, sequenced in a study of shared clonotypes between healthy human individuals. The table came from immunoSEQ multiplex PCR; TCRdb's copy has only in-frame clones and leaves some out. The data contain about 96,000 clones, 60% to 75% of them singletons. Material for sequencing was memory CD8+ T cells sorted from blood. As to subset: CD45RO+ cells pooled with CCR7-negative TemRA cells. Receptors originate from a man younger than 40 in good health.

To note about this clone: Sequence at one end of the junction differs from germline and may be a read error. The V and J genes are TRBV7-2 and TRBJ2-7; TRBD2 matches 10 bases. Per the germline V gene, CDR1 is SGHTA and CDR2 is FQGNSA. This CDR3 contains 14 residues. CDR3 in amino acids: CASSVAGGPYEQYF. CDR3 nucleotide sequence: TGTGCCAGCAGCGTAGCGGGAGGTCCATACGAGCAGTACTTC.

The CDR3 DNA sequence: TGTGCCAGCAGTTCCCTGATTCAGGGGGCTATGAACACTGAAGCTTTCTTT. It yields the protein CASSSLIQGAMNTEAFF. The chain is built from TRBV28 and TRBJ1-1; TRBD1 matches 8 bases. CDR3 length: 17 residues. Trimming cost V 4 bases and J 0 bases; bases outside gene matches: 10. Germline V gene sequence: CDR1 MDHEN, CDR2 SYDVKM.

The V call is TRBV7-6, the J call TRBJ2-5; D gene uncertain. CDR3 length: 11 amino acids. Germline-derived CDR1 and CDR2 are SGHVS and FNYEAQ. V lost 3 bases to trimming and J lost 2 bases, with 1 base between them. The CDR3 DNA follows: TGTGCCAGCAGCTTGCAAGAGACCCAGTACTTC. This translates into CASSLQETQYF.

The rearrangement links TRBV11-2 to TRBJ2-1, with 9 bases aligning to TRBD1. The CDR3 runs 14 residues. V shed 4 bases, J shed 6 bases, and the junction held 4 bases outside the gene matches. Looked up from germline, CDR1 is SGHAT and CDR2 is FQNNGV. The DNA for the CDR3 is TGTGCCAGCAGCTCGGGACAGGGTGGCAATGAGCAGTTCTTC. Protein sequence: CASSSGQGGNEQFF.

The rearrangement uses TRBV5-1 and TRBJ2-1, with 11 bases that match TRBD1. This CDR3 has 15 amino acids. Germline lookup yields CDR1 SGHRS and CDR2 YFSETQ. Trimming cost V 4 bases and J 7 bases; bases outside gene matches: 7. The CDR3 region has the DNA TGCGCCAGCAGCCCGGGACAGGGGGTGAGTAATGAGCAGTTCTTC. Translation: CASSPGQGVSNEQFF.

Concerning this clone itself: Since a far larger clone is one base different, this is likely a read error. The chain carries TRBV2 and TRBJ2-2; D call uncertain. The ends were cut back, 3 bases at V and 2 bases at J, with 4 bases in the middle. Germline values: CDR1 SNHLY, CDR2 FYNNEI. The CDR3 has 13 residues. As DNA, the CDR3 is TGTGCCAGCAGTGACGGCAACACCGGGGAGCTGTTTTTT. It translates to CASSDGNTGELFF.

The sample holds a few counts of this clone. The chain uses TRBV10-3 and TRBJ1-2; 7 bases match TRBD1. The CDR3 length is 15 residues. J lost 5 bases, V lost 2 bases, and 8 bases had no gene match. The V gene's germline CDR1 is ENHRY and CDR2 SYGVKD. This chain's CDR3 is CAISERGQGSYGYTF. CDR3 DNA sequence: TGTGCCATCAGTGAGAGGGGGCAGGGGTCTTATGGCTACACCTTC.

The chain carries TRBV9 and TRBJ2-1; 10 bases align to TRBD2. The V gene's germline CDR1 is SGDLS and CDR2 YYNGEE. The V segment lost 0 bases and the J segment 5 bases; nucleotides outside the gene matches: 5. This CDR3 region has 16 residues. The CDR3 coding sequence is TGTGCCAGCAGCGTAGCTAGCGGGAGCCCCGACAATGAGCAGTTCTTC. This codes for CASSVASGSPDNEQFF.